This T cell receptor beta chain is drawn from a study of shared clonotypes between healthy human individuals. Points on this clone: What it recognizes is unknown. Other DNA sequences of this sample code for an identical CDR3.

General study points: Clonotype sharing among donors, it was expected, would be affected by sequencing depth.

Germline V gives CDR1 ENHRY, CDR2 SYGVKD. Trimming took off 2 bases at V and 4 bases at J, with 3 bases between the two ends. This CDR3 is built from 11 residues. Profiling relied on immunoSEQ multiplex PCR, and the TCRdb table lists in-frame clones only, not all of them. The data contain a few million clones, more than 90% of them seen just once; the ten biggest clones take up 0.1% to 0.15%. The chain employs TRBV10-3 and TRBJ2-7, with D unclear. The TCR originated in a man younger than 35 in good health. Sample: naive CD4+ T cells sorted from blood. Subset: CD45RA+ positively selected. The CDR3 spells CAISENYEQYF. CDR3 nucleotide sequence: TGTGCCATCAGTGAGAATTACGAGCAGTACTTC.